This T cell receptor beta chain came from a study of a mutant IDH1 vaccine in newly diagnosed glioma. Study as a whole: Patients in the study were vaccinated eight times, receiving shots in weeks 1, 3, 5, 7, 11, 15, 19 and 23. Beginning 4-6 weeks after radiotherapy alone, or with temozolomide cycles, vaccination took place. Earlier treatment was radiotherapy, temozolomide, or both, with most getting both.

A word on this clone: Its antigen is as yet unknown.

Data came from immunoSEQ multiplex PCR; TCRdb stores just in-frame clones and leaves some out. The sample holds 120,000 or so clones, 80% seen once. Time point indicated: week 11, during vaccination. Vaccinated patients received 300 ug of mutant IDH1 20-mer peptide per dose, with topical imiquimod. Donors had new WHO grade 3 or 4 IDH1-mutant, ATRX-lost astrocytomas. There are 14 residues in the CDR3. Trimming removed 5 bases from V and 3 bases from J; junction bases left unmatched: 3. The germline V gene has CDR1 LNHDA and CDR2 SQIVND (reference sequence). The chain uses TRBV19 and TRBJ2-2; TRBD1 matches 7 bases. Sequencing used PBMCs, obtained from a glioma patient whose treatment included an IDH1 peptide vaccine. This receptor was identified in a man in his forties or fifties with glioma. The CDR3 here is CASSPGQYTGELFF. As DNA, the CDR3 is TGTGCCAGTAGTCCGGGACAGTACACCGGGGAGCTGTTTTTT.